The rows below give T cell receptor beta chains drawn from one sample of a study of cytomegalovirus exposure and HLA in healthy donors. Sequenced by immunoSEQ multiplex PCR; TCRdb stores in-frame clones only, minus some. The sample has 100,000 to 150,000 clones, around 80% seen once. What was sequenced was PBMCs. The receptors here all came from a woman aged 50 to 65 in good health and CMV-seropositive. CDR3s include the opening cysteine and the closing phenylalanine or tryptophan. Fields, in order: CDR3 protein, CDR3 DNA, V gene, D gene, J gene, CDR3 length, clone size. D genes are given only for firm matches. Size is stated for part of the rows, as once, few or many counts, or as a class when the clone is expanded.

CDR3: CASSLGSLAGTETQYF
DNA: TGTGCTAGCAGCTTAGGTTCCCTAGCGGGTACCGAGACCCAGTACTTC
V: TRBV7-7
D: TRBD2
J: TRBJ2-5
length: 16
size: NA

CDR3: CASSSHPGQGAAQYF
DNA: TGTGCCAGCAGCTCCCACCCGGGACAGGGGGCGGCCCAGTACTTC
V: TRBV7-2
D: TRBD1
J: TRBJ2-5
length: 15
size: NA

CDR3: CASSPWTPTSYNEQFF
DNA: TGTGCCAGCAGCCCGTGGACACCTACAAGCTACAATGAGCAGTTCTTC
V: TRBV7-9
D: NA
J: TRBJ2-1
length: 16
size: NA

CDR3: CASSLRLGQENYGYTF
DNA: TGTGCCAGCAGTTTACGCCTGGGACAGGAGAACTATGGCTACACCTTC
V: TRBV27
D: TRBD1
J: TRBJ1-2
length: 16
size: NA

CDR3: CASRAAWPNEQFF
DNA: TGTGCCAGCAGGGCGGCCTGGCCCAATGAGCAGTTCTTC
V: TRBV5-6
D: NA
J: TRBJ2-1
length: 13
size: NA

CDR3: CASSSSGTRRETQYF
DNA: TGTGCCAGCAGCTCCTCCGGGACTCGTCGAGAGACCCAGTACTTC
V: TRBV13
D: NA
J: TRBJ2-5
length: 15
size: NA

CDR3: CASSPSGPQETQYF
DNA: TGTGCCAGCAGCCCTAGCGGACCCCAAGAGACCCAGTACTTC
V: TRBV4-2
D: TRBD2
J: TRBJ2-5
length: 14
size: NA

CDR3: CASSLGEGGEQYF
DNA: TGTGCTAGCAGCTTAGGGGAGGGTGGCGAGCAGTACTTC
V: TRBV7-7
D: TRBD2
J: TRBJ2-7
length: 13
size: NA

CDR3: CASSYSVNTEAFF
DNA: TGTGCCAGCAGTTATAGCGTGAACACTGAAGCTTTCTTT
V: TRBV6-5
D: NA
J: TRBJ1-1
length: 13
size: NA

CDR3: CASSFNGQGDTQYF
DNA: TGCGCCAGCAGCTTTAACGGACAGGGAGATACGCAGTATTTT
V: TRBV5-1
D: TRBD1
J: TRBJ2-3
length: 14
size: once

CDR3: CAWSGSRSGELFF
DNA: TGTGCCTGGAGTGGATCCAGGTCCGGGGAGCTGTTTTTT
V: TRBV30
D: NA
J: TRBJ2-2
length: 13
size: NA

CDR3: CAWRLGGMYTGELFF
DNA: TGTGCCTGGAGATTAGGGGGAATGTACACCGGGGAGCTGTTTTTT
V: TRBV30
D: NA
J: TRBJ2-2
length: 15
size: few

CDR3: CASSAWGDYNSPLHF
DNA: TGTGCCAGCAGCGCCTGGGGAGACTATAATTCACCCCTCCACTTT
V: TRBV27
D: NA
J: TRBJ1-6
length: 15
size: once

CDR3: CASSLGVGYEQYF
DNA: TGTGCCAGCAGCTTAGGAGTCGGGTACGAGCAGTACTTC
V: TRBV13
D: NA
J: TRBJ2-7
length: 13
size: NA

CDR3: CASSPRGGPYSNQPQHF
DNA: TGTGCCAGCAGTCCTCGGGGGGGGCCTTATAGCAATCAGCCCCAGCATTTT
V: TRBV27
D: NA
J: TRBJ1-5
length: 17
size: NA

CDR3: CASKREGNTEAFF
DNA: TGTGCCAGCAAGAGGGAGGGGAACACTGAAGCTTTCTTT
V: TRBV2
D: NA
J: TRBJ1-1
length: 13
size: NA

CDR3: CASRLRQGTYNEQFF
DNA: TGTGCCAGCAGACTCCGACAGGGTACCTACAATGAGCAGTTCTTC
V: TRBV6-5
D: TRBD1
J: TRBJ2-1
length: 15
size: NA

CDR3: CASSPGQDSYEQYF
DNA: TGTGCCAGCTCACCGGGACAGGATTCCTACGAGCAGTACTTC
V: TRBV18
D: TRBD1
J: TRBJ2-7
length: 14
size: NA

CDR3: CASSWDSNTEAFF
DNA: TGTGCCAGCAGCTGGGACAGTAACACTGAAGCTTTCTTT
V: TRBV5-6
D: TRBD1
J: TRBJ1-1
length: 13
size: NA

CDR3: CSGRQGLVNTEAFF
DNA: TGCAGCGGTCGACAGGGGTTGGTGAACACTGAAGCTTTCTTT
V: TRBV29-1
D: TRBD1
J: TRBJ1-1
length: 14
size: NA

CDR3: CSVTQGYGYTF
DNA: TGCAGTGTTACACAGGGTTATGGCTACACCTTC
V: TRBV20-1
D: NA
J: TRBJ1-2
length: 11
size: few

CDR3: CASSLVVGGPLNEQFF
DNA: TGTGCCAGCAGCTTAGTGGTGGGGGGGCCGCTCAATGAGCAGTTCTTC
V: TRBV13
D: NA
J: TRBJ2-1
length: 16
size: NA

CDR3: CASSLEGVGNQPQHF
DNA: TGCGCCAGCAGCTTGGAGGGGGTAGGCAATCAGCCCCAGCATTTT
V: TRBV5-1
D: NA
J: TRBJ1-5
length: 15
size: few

CDR3: CASSNGGRIGTDTQYF
DNA: TGCGCCAGCAGCAATGGCGGGAGGATCGGCACAGATACGCAGTATTTT
V: TRBV5-1
D: TRBD2
J: TRBJ2-3
length: 16
size: NA

CDR3: CASSPGLAGFFSYEQYF
DNA: TGCGCCAGCAGCCCGGGACTAGCGGGATTTTTCTCCTACGAGCAGTACTTC
V: TRBV5-1
D: TRBD2
J: TRBJ2-7
length: 17
size: few

CDR3: CASSWTTGTEPYEQYF
DNA: TGTGCCAGCAGCTGGACTACCGGGACAGAACCCTACGAGCAGTACTTC
V: TRBV7-2
D: NA
J: TRBJ2-7
length: 16
size: NA

CDR3: CASSPGQGIYEQYF
DNA: TGCGCCAGCAGCCCGGGACAGGGGATTTACGAGCAGTACTTC
V: TRBV5-1
D: TRBD1
J: TRBJ2-7
length: 14
size: NA

CDR3: CASSRGQGVNYGYTF
DNA: TGTGCCAGCAGCCGGGGACAGGGGGTAAACTATGGCTACACCTTC
V: TRBV6-5
D: TRBD1
J: TRBJ1-2
length: 15
size: few

CDR3: CASSFGLAGEGPYNEQFF
DNA: TGTGCCAGCAGCTTCGGACTAGCGGGAGAGGGCCCTTACAATGAGCAGTTCTTC
V: TRBV11-2
D: TRBD2
J: TRBJ2-1
length: 18
size: NA

CDR3: CASSYGPGTSPPTYNEQFF
DNA: TGCGCCAGCAGCTACGGTCCCGGGACTAGTCCCCCCACCTACAATGAGCAGTTCTTC
V: TRBV5-1
D: TRBD2
J: TRBJ2-1
length: 19
size: NA

CDR3: CASPRQGVYDTEAFF
DNA: TGTGCCAGCCCCCGCCAAGGGGTTTACGACACTGAAGCTTTCTTT
V: TRBV5-8
D: NA
J: TRBJ1-1
length: 15
size: NA

CDR3: CASSNPLASRYNEQFF
DNA: TGTGCCAGTAGTAACCCACTAGCGTCACGATACAATGAGCAGTTCTTC
V: TRBV19
D: TRBD2
J: TRBJ2-1
length: 16
size: NA

CDR3: CASSLQDRPAEAFF
DNA: TGTGCCAGCAGCCTACAGGACAGGCCGGCTGAAGCTTTCTTT
V: TRBV7-2
D: TRBD1
J: TRBJ1-1
length: 14
size: once

CDR3: CASSLTGPLVGEQYF
DNA: TGTGCCAGCAGCTTGACAGGGCCACTCGTTGGCGAGCAGTACTTC
V: TRBV27
D: TRBD1
J: TRBJ2-7
length: 15
size: once

CDR3: CATSVNQVAVGTQYF
DNA: TGTGCCACCAGCGTAAACCAGGTGGCAGTAGGGACCCAGTACTTC
V: TRBV15
D: NA
J: TRBJ2-5
length: 15
size: NA

CDR3: CASSTGSPLYSNQPQHF
DNA: TGTGCCAGCAGCACCGGGTCTCCACTTTATAGCAATCAGCCCCAGCATTTT
V: TRBV7-9
D: NA
J: TRBJ1-5
length: 17
size: few

CDR3: CASSVGGSGSGNTGELFF
DNA: TGTGCCAGCAGCGTAGGGGGTAGCGGGAGTGGGAACACCGGGGAGCTGTTTTTT
V: TRBV9
D: TRBD2
J: TRBJ2-2
length: 18
size: NA

CDR3: CASSSPFGQETQYF
DNA: TGTGCCAGCAGCTCCCCTTTCGGCCAAGAGACCCAGTACTTC
V: TRBV11-3
D: NA
J: TRBJ2-5
length: 14
size: NA

CDR3: CASRRIHSGRANEQFF
DNA: TGTGCCTCACGACGAATACATAGCGGGAGGGCCAATGAGCAGTTCTTC
V: TRBV30
D: TRBD2
J: TRBJ2-1
length: 16
size: NA

CDR3: CASTTGSEETQYF
DNA: TGCGCCAGCACGACCGGGAGTGAAGAGACCCAGTACTTC
V: TRBV5-1
D: NA
J: TRBJ2-5
length: 13
size: NA

CDR3: CASKGQGGPPISGANVLTF
DNA: TGTGCCAGCAAGGGACAGGGAGGTCCCCCCATCTCTGGGGCCAACGTCCTGACTTTC
V: TRBV28
D: TRBD1
J: TRBJ2-6
length: 19
size: NA